These 7 T cell receptor beta chains came from one sample sequenced in a study of CD8 T cells in Susac syndrome (dated by TCRdb to about 2019). Receptors were amplified or captured by the immunoSEQ multiplex PCR assay. RNA was extracted with the RNeasy kit and roughly 0.5 to 1 ug was reverse transcribed using random hexamers. TCRdb trimmed the raw reads at Q25, called clones with MiXCR and kept productive beta chains. Every CDR3 protein is listed once, alongside the most common genes and DNA of its rows. A total of 80,000 or so distinct CDR3 sequences appear in this sample, 85% to 95% of them only once. The ten largest clones take up 0.4% to 0.55% of the sample. The sample was CD4+ T cells from PBMCs. The origin of the receptors is a human donor with Susac syndrome.

The gene calls are TRBV20-1 and TRBJ2-3; 9 bases align to TRBD1. Germline CDR1 is DFQATT and CDR2 is SNEGSKA (reference sequence). Trimming took 1 base from V and 3 from J; bases not matched to a gene: 5. CDR3 size: 15 residues. For the CDR3, the DNA is TGCAGTGCTAGAGGAGGACAGGGGCTGACAGATACGCAGTATTTT. This gives the protein CSARGGQGLTDTQYF.

The rearrangement uses TRBV12-3 or TRBV12-4 and TRBJ2-1; a weak D match, TRBD2 (5 bases). Trimming took off 1 base at V and 8 bases at J, with 6 bases between the two ends. CDR3 size: 12 residues. CDR3 residues: CASSLVSDEQFF. The CDR3 nucleotides are TGTGCCAGCAGTTTAGTTAGCGATGAGCAGTTCTTC.

V gene TRBV3-1 combines with J gene TRBJ1-1; D perhaps matches TRBD1 (6 bases). Per germline, CDR1 LGHDT and CDR2 YNNKEL (reference sequence). The CDR3 length is 11 residues. V lost 7 bases and J lost 4, with 7 bases in between. The CDR3 nucleotides read TGTGCCAGCAAGGGGGTCACTGAAGCTTTCTTT. Translated, it gives CASKGVTEAFF.

This chain uses TRBV5-6 with TRBJ2-3; unclear D gene. The CDR3 loop spans 16 amino acids. The V gene lost 2 bases and the J gene lost 2 bases, with 15 bases spanning the gap. The germline V gene has CDR1 SGHDT and CDR2 YYEEEE. CDR3 residues: CASSFPSTDFTDTQYF. CDR3 DNA sequence: TGTGCCAGCAGCTTTCCGTCGACCGATTTCACAGATACGCAGTATTTT.

The V call is TRBV6-5, the J call TRBJ2-7; 8 bases fit TRBD2. CDR3 length: 15 amino acids. With V trimmed by 4 bases and J by 5 bases, 10 bases remained unmatched. Germline V gene lookup returns CDR1 MNHEY and CDR2 SVGAGI. The CDR3 here is CASSSTGTSSHEQYF. The CDR3, as DNA: TGTGCCAGCAGTTCCACCGGGACTAGTTCCCACGAGCAGTACTTC.

Of note for this clonotype: One junction end disagrees with the germline gene, perhaps due to a read error. V and J are TRBV14 and TRBJ2-6, with D hard to call. This CDR3 comprises 11 residues. Germline CDR1 reads SGHDN; CDR2 reads FVKESK. In DNA, the CDR3 is TGTGCCAGCAGCCAAGCAAGCCCACCTGATTTC. The encoded protein is CASSQASPPDF.

Only one count was recorded for this clonotype. The genes are TRBV20-1 and TRBJ2-7; 7 bases agree with TRBD1. CDR1 DFQATT and CDR2 SNEGSKA come from the germline V gene (reference sequence). The CDR3 is made up of 14 amino acids. V lost 6 bases and J lost 3; bases outside the gene matches: 11. The CDR3 region is CSAARPTGSYEQYF. CDR3 in DNA: TGCAGTGCAGCCCGACCGACAGGGAGCTACGAGCAGTACTTC.